These 20 T cell receptor beta chains share one sample of origin, sequenced in a study of control samples from healthy donors and cancer patients. Sequencing was performed with immunoSEQ multiplex PCR; in TCRdb, only in-frame clones are kept and a portion is missing. Of around 100,000 clones in the sample, roughly 84% were seen once. Input material: blood. The receptors were gathered from a woman aged 45-65 years in good health.

The V and J genes are TRBV4-2 and TRBJ1-5; D might be TRBD1 (6 bases). The V end lost 0 bases, the J end lost 1 base, and 13 bases lay between the germline ends. CDR1 LGHNA and CDR2 YNFKEQ come from the germline V gene. The CDR3 is 17 residues long. The CDR3 DNA reads TGTGCCAGCAGCCAAGATCGCAGGGGCATCAGCAATCAGCCCCAGCATTTT. Encoded protein: CASSQDRRGISNQPQHF.

This clone has a single count. This chain joins TRBV7-6 and TRBJ2-1; D not certain. This CDR3 has 16 amino acids. The germline V gene encodes CDR1 SGHVS and CDR2 FNYEAQ. Trimming stripped 1 base from V and 0 bases from J, with 10 bases between. The CDR3 region has the DNA TGTGCCAGCAGCTTAGACGGGCCCAGCTCCTACAATGAGCAGTTCTTC. This encodes CASSLDGPSSYNEQFF.

The chain joins TRBV29-1 to TRBJ2-1; D gene ambiguous. The V and J ends lost 0 bases and 6 bases respectively, with 12 bases between them. The CDR3 spans 14 residues. CDR1 is SQVTM, CDR2 ANQGSEA, per germline. The chain's CDR3 is CSVEDQVRLNEQFF. The CDR3 bases are TGCAGCGTTGAAGATCAGGTTAGGCTCAATGAGCAGTTCTTC.

The V gene is TRBV7-6, the J gene TRBJ1-1, with D perhaps matching TRBD1 (6 bases). CDR1 and CDR2 from the germline V gene are SGHVS and FNYEAQ. The V end was cut by 5 bases, the J end by 3 bases, with 25 bases between. The CDR3 has 18 amino acids. The CDR3 loop reads CASSPRPLVGGWDTEAFF. The CDR3 DNA reads TGTGCCAGCAGCCCCCGTCCTTTAGTTGGGGGCTGGGACACTGAAGCTTTCTTT.

The chain recombines TRBV7-9 with TRBJ2-5, with D possibly called TRBD1 or TRBD2 (5 bases each). From germline, CDR1 is SEHNR and CDR2 FQNEAQ (reference sequence). The V gene lost 6 bases and the J gene lost 0 bases, with 11 bases spanning the gap. The CDR3 consists of 14 residues. CDR3 nucleotides: TGTGCCAGCAGTAAAAGGGGACACCAAGAGACCCAGTACTTC. Translating it yields CASSKRGHQETQYF.

The chain links TRBV2 to TRBJ1-1, with D perhaps matching TRBD1 (6 bases). This CDR3 has 13 residues. V was pared by 3 bases and J by 6 bases, with 11 bases between. The V gene's germline CDR1 is SNHLY and CDR2 FYNNEI. CDR3 DNA sequence: TGTGCCAGCAGTGAGGTGGGGGGCTCTGAAGCTTTCTTT. This encodes CASSEVGGSEAFF.

In nucleotides, the CDR3 is TGTGCCAGCGCGGTGGGGGGCCCCACAGATACGCAGTATTTT. Protein sequence: CASAVGGPTDTQYF. The chain employs TRBV6-5 and TRBJ2-3; D tentatively fits TRBD1 or TRBD2 (6 bases each). Germline CDR1 is MNHEY and CDR2 is SVGAGI. There are 14 residues in the CDR3. Trimming took off 8 bases at V and 2 bases at J, with 14 bases between the two ends.

This clone was seen a handful of times. The chain couples TRBV7-3 to TRBJ1-1, with D perhaps TRBD1 (5 bases). Germline assignment: CDR1 SGHTA and CDR2 FQGTGA. V was pared by 5 bases and J by 7 bases, with 14 bases between. The CDR3 runs to 13 residues. The CDR3 protein is CASSLSRGFEAFF. CDR3 DNA: TGTGCCAGCAGCCTAAGTCGGGGGTTTGAAGCTTTCTTT.

This clone was seen a few times. J is TRBJ1-1 and V is TRBV27, with a possible D match to TRBD1 (5 bases). This CDR3 spans 14 amino acids. Trimming removed 0 bases from V and 1 base from J, with 6 bases in between. Germline CDR1 reads MNHEY; CDR2 reads SMNVEV (reference sequence). CDR3 DNA: TGTGCCAGCAGTTTATCCGACAGGAACACTGAAGCTTTCTTT. Its protein is CASSLSDRNTEAFF.

V gene TRBV4-1 combines with J gene TRBJ2-4, with 10 bases lining up with TRBD1. The CDR3 totals 17 residues. Germline assignment: CDR1 MGHRA and CDR2 YSYEKL. Losses at the gene ends were 0 bases for V and 5 bases for J; bases not matched to a gene: 7. This chain's CDR3 is CASSQDFPGTGENIQYF. The CDR3 region has the DNA TGCGCCAGCAGCCAAGATTTCCCCGGGACAGGGGAAAACATTCAGTACTTC.

With respect to this clone: One junction end disagrees with the germline gene, perhaps due to a read error. The genes are TRBV29-1 and TRBJ1-5; TRBD1 agrees at 9 bases. The CDR3 extends over 17 amino acids. The germline V gene encodes CDR1 SQVTM and CDR2 ANQGSEA. The CDR3 protein is CSVVPREPGQGNKPQHF. The CDR3 DNA is TGCAGCGTTGTTCCCAGGGAACCGGGACAGGGCAATAAGCCCCAGCATTTT.

This CDR3 is CASSLYQGSPSGAYNEQFF. The DNA for the CDR3 is TGTGCCAGCAGCTTATACCAGGGATCCCCGAGTGGGGCCTACAATGAGCAGTTCTTC. The chain combines TRBV7-8 with TRBJ2-1; a weak D match, TRBD1 (5 bases). Looked up from germline, CDR1 is SGHVS and CDR2 is FQNEAQ. V was trimmed by 2 bases and J by 2 bases, leaving 22 bases between them. The length of the CDR3 is 19 residues.

The chain employs TRBV7-8 and TRBJ1-2; TRBD1 is a possible D gene (5 bases). Per germline, CDR1 SGHVS and CDR2 FQNEAQ. Trimming shortened V by 5 bases and J by 0 bases, and 13 bases separated the two germline ends. This CDR3 is 15 amino acids long. CDR3 residues: CASSRDRFSNYGYTF. CDR3 DNA sequence: TGTGCCAGCAGCCGAGACAGATTTTCTAACTATGGCTACACCTTC.

V is TRBV4-1 and J is TRBJ2-6; 7 positions match TRBD1. Unmatched junction bases numbered 13, after V lost 3 bases and J lost 2 bases. Germline CDR1 is MGHRA and CDR2 is YSYEKL. The CDR3 extends over 19 amino acids. The CDR3 reads CASSQVTGYNLAGANVLTF. The CDR3 bases are TGCGCCAGCAGCCAGGTGACAGGGTACAATCTGGCTGGGGCCAACGTCCTGACTTTC.

The chain carries TRBV6-2 or TRBV6-3 and TRBJ1-1; perhaps TRBD1 as D (5 bases). Germline assignment: CDR1 MNHEY and CDR2 SVGEGT. CDR3 length: 16 amino acids. V was pared by 2 bases and J by 3 bases, with 16 bases between. The CDR3 here is CASSYASWGTHTEAFF. The CDR3 region has the DNA TGTGCCAGCAGTTACGCGTCATGGGGGACCCACACTGAAGCTTTCTTT.

J is TRBJ2-2 and V is TRBV7-2; TRBD2 aligns across 12 bases. Germline values: CDR1 SGHTA, CDR2 FQGNSA. The CDR3 sequence is 18 residues long. J lost 6 bases, V lost 2 bases, and 10 bases had no gene match. The CDR3, as DNA: TGTGCCAGCAGCTTATTTGTGACTAGCGGGAGATCTGCCGGGGAGCTGTTTTTT. It specifies CASSLFVTSGRSAGELFF.

This rearrangement joins TRBV3-1 (or the pseudogene TRBV3-2) to TRBJ1-2; D unresolved. The CDR3 is 15 residues long. The germline V gene has CDR1 LGHDT and CDR2 YNNKEL (reference sequence). V was cut by 1 base and J by 8 bases, with 17 bases left in between. The CDR3 DNA reads as TGTGCCAGCAGCCAAGCGGTACAGTTGCTTTCAGGCTACACCTTC. Its translation: CASSQAVQLLSGYTF.

With regard to this clone: This sample also contains other DNA sequences that code for the same CDR3. This chain's CDR3 is CASSLTQNTGELFF. CDR3 in DNA: TGTGCCAGCAGCCTAACACAGAACACCGGGGAGCTGTTTTTT. The chain links TRBV7-9 to TRBJ2-2, with D uncertain. Germline CDR1 is SEHNR and CDR2 is FQNEAQ (reference sequence). Trimming left V 5 bases short and J 1 base short, with 8 bases between. This CDR3 has 14 residues.

This chain links TRBV24-1 with TRBJ2-1, with 8 bases matching TRBD2. Germline V gives CDR1 KGHDR, CDR2 SFDVKD. The junction had 5 bases not matched to a gene; V was cut back by 12 bases and J by 2 bases. CDR3 length: 13 amino acids. The CDR3 is CAAYGGAYNEQFF. In nucleotides, the CDR3 is TGTGCCGCGTACGGGGGGGCCTACAATGAGCAGTTCTTC.

This clone was seen just once. V is TRBV20-1 and J is TRBJ1-4; no firm D call. The CDR3 covers 11 residues. Trimming shortened V by 5 bases and J by 5 bases, and 6 bases separated the two germline ends. Looked up from germline, CDR1 is DFQATT and CDR2 is SNEGSKA (reference sequence). DNA of the CDR3: TGCAGTGCTCGTGGCAATGAAAAACTGTTTTTT. Translated: CSARGNEKLFF.